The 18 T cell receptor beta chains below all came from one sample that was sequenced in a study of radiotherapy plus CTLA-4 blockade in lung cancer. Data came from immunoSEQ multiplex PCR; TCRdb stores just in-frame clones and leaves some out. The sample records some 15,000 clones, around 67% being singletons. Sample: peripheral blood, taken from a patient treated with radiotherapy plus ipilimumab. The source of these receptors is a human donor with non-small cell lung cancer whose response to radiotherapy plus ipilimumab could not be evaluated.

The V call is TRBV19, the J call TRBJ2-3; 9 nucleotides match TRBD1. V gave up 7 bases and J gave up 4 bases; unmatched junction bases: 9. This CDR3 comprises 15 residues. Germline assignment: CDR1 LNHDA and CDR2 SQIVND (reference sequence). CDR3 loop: CASTPTGGHSDTQYF. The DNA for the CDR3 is TGTGCCAGTACCCCCACAGGGGGCCACTCAGATACGCAGTATTTT.

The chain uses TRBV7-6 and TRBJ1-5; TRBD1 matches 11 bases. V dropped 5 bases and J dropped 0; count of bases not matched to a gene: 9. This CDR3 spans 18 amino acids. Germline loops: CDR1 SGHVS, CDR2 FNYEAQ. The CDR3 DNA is TGTGCCAGCAGCCTTAGCCGGACAGGGGGCTATAGCAATCAGCCCCAGCATTTT. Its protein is CASSLSRTGGYSNQPQHF.

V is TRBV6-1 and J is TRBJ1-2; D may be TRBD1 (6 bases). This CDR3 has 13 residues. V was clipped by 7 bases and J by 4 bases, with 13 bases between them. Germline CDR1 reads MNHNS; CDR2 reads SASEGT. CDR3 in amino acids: CASKGQGSYGYTF. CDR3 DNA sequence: TGTGCCAGCAAAGGGCAGGGGAGCTATGGCTACACCTTC.

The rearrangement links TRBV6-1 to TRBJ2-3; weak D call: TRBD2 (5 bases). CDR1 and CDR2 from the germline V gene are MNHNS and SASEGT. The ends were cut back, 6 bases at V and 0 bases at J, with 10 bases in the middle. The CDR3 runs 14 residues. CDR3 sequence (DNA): TGTGCCAGCAGAGGACTCGCTAGCACAGATACGCAGTATTTT. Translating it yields CASRGLASTDTQYF.

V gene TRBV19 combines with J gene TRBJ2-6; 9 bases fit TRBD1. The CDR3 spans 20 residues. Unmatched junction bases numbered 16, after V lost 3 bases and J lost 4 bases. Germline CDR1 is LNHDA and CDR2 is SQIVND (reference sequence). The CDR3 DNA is TGTGCCAGTAGTATCCCACCCGGGACAGGGCGTTTTGTGGGGGCCAACGTCCTGACTTTC. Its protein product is CASSIPPGTGRFVGANVLTF. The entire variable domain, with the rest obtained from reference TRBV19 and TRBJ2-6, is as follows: DGGITQSPKYLFRKEGQNVTLSCEQNLNHDAMYWYRQDPGQGLRLIYYSQIVNDFQKGDIAEGYSVSREKKESFPLTVTSAQKNPTAFYLCASSIPPGTGRFVGANVLTFGAGSRLTVL.

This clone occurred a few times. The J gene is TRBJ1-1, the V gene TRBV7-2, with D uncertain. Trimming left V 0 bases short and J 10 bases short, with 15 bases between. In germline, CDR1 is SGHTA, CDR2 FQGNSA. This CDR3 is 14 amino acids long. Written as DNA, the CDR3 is TGTGCCAGCAGCTTAGCCTACACCTCCCCGGGAGCTTTCTTT. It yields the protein CASSLAYTSPGAFF.

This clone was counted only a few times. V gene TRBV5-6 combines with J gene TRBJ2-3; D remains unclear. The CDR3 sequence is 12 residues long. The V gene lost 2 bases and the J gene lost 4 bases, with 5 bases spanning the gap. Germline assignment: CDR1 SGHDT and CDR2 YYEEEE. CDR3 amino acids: CASSLSSDTQYF. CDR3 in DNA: TGTGCCAGCAGCTTATCCTCAGATACGCAGTATTTT.

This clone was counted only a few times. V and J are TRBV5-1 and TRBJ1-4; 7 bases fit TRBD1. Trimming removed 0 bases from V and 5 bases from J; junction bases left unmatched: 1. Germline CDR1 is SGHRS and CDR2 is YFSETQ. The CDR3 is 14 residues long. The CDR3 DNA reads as TGCGCCAGCAGCTTGGACAGGGGAAATGAAAAACTGTTTTTT. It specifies CASSLDRGNEKLFF.

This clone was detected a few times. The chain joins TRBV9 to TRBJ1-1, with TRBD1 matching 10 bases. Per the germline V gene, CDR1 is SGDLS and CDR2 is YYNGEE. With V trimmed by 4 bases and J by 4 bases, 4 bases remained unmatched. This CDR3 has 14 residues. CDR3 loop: CASSRGTGATEAFF. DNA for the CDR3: TGTGCCAGCAGCCGAGGGACAGGGGCCACTGAAGCTTTCTTT. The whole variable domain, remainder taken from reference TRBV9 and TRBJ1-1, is DSGVTQTPKHLITATGQRVTLRCSPRSGDLSVYWYQQSLDQGLQFLIQYYNGEERAKGNILERFSAQQFPDLHSELNLSSLELGDSALYFCASSRGTGATEAFFGQGTRLTVV.

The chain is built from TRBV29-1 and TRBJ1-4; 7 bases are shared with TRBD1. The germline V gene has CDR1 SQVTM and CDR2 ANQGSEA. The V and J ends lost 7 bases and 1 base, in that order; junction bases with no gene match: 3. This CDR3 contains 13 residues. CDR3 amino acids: CSARQGTNEKLFF. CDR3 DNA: TGCAGCGCTAGACAGGGAACTAATGAAAAACTGTTTTTT.

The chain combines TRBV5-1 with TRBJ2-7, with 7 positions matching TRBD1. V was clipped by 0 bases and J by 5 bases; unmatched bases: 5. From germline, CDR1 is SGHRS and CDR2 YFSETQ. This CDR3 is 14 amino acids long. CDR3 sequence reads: CASSLGQGADEQYF. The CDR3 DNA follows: TGCGCCAGCAGCTTGGGACAGGGCGCCGACGAGCAGTACTTC.

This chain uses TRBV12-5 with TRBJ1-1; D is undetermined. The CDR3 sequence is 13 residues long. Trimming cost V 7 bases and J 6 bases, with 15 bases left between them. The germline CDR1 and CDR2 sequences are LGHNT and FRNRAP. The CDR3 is CASVSAPFPEAFF. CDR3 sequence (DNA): TGTGCTAGTGTTAGCGCCCCTTTCCCTGAAGCTTTCTTT.

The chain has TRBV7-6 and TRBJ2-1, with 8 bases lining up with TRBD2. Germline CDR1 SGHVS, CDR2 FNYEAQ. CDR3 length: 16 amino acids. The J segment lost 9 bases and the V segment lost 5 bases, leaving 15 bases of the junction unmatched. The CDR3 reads CASSLESGGAVGEQFF. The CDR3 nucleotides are TGTGCCAGCAGCCTAGAATCGGGGGGGGCCGTTGGTGAGCAGTTCTTC.

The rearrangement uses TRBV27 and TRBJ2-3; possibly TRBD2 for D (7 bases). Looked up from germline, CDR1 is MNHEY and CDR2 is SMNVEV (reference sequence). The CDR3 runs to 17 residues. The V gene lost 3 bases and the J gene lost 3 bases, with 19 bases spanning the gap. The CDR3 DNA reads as TGTGCCAGCAGTTTTTCCTACACGGGGGGCGAGACAGATACGCAGTATTTT. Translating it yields CASSFSYTGGETDTQYF.

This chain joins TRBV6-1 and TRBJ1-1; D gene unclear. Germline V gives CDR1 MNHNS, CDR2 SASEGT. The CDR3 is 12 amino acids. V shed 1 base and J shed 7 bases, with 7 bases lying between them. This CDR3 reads CASSEGQYEAFF. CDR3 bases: TGTGCCAGCAGTGAAGGGCAATATGAAGCTTTCTTT.

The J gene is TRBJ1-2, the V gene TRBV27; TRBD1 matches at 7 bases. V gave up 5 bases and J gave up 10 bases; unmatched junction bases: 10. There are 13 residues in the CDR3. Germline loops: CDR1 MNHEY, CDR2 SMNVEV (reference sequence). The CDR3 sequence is CASSPGGMRVYTF. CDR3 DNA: TGTGCCAGCAGTCCAGGGGGGATGAGGGTCTACACCTTC.

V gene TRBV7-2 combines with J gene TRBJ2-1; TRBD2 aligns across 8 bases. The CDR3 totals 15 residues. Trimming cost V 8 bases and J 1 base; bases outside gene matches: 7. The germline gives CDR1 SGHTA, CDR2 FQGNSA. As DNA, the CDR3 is TGTGCCAGCTCCCGGGGGGGCTCTTCCTACAATGAGCAGTTCTTC. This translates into CASSRGGSSYNEQFF.

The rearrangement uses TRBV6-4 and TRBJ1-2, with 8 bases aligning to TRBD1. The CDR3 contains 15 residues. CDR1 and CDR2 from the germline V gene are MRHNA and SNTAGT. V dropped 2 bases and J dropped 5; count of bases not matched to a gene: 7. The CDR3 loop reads CASSDGNRGTYGYTF. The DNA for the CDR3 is TGTGCCAGCAGTGACGGGAACAGGGGGACTTATGGCTACACCTTC.